This record looks at one TCR beta chain sequence and its context. No cognate antigen has been identified for it. No base-level quality is on record; no much larger clone is a single base apart. The data originate from a study of blood T cell repertoires in COVID-19 (dated by TCRdb to the early 2020s). In the study overall: Collaborator samples came from the United States, Italy and Spain and covered acute and convalescent phases of COVID-19. Deeply sampled blood TCRbeta repertoires from subjects exposed to, actively infected with, or recovered from COVID-19 were included in the dataset. Where available, HLA class I and class II types were taken from metadata supplied by the sample provider and were not determined by assay-based typing. Samples came from the ongoing ImmuneRACE study (first 160 participants) plus 1,254 subjects from 6 global collaborators. The repertoires were released in a freely available public database intended as a resource for research on the immune response to SARS-CoV-2. A de-identified subject ID, COVID-19 status, age in years and sex were almost always included in the sample metadata. The prospective study material was composed of cDNA or gDNA derived from T cells, B-cell-depleted T cells, or PBMCs. Results and caveats for the whole study, not just this receptor: The amount of clinical and demographic metadata varied by source and participant and was provided uncurated.

The immunoSEQ Assay, a bias-controlled multiplex PCR, was used to amplify TCRbeta CDR3 regions from genomic DNA. As for the original processing: The number of nucleated cells in each sample was estimated from the amplification of reference gene primers within the assay. Sequence reads were collapsed and filtered to measure the absolute abundance of every unique TCRbeta CDR3 rearrangement. Productive Simpson clonality was computed per sample as the square root of Simpson's diversity index over productive rearrangements. In its TCRdb copy, this immuneACCESS table keeps in-frame sequences only and misses some clones. Where compared with another copy, unresolved V genes explain less than half of these, and the others have no known cause. V and J calls and clone size are those listed in that table; D and trimming were worked out from the DNA. The sample table records roughly 170,000 clones; roughly nine tenths of these occur just once. Of the sample, less than 25% falls within the top ten clones.

Each collaborating institution followed its own protocols to collect whole blood in K2EDTA tubes. For TCRbeta analysis, collaborator samples were shipped as frozen whole blood, as isolated PBMCs, or as DNA extracted from either sample type. Trimming removed 0 bases from V and 4 bases from J; the gene matches leave 3 bases unexplained. The germline V gene yields SGDLS for CDR1 and YYNGEE for CDR2. Including the terminal cysteine and phenylalanine, the CDR3 comprises 16 residues. Kept here is only the CDR3 DNA, which spans 48 bases and is read in frame from base 1. In this chain, TRBV9 is recombined with TRBJ2-6, with 8 bases matching TRBD1. This sequence was found in a man between 65 and 85 years old with active or convalescent COVID-19. The sequenced sample consisted of peripheral blood. The CDR3 protein sequence reads: CASSVGTGFGANVLTF. At the DNA level, the sequence is TGTGCCAGCAGCGTAGGGACAGGGTTCGGGGCCAACGTCCTGACTTTC.